This T cell receptor beta chain was retrieved from a study of blood T cell repertoires in COVID-19. Overall study context: Some COVID-19 samples were acute and others convalescent; all came from the United States, Italy and Spain.

Participants were placed into cohorts based on the clinical history they reported. For recovered donors of Cohort 3, there were two negative PCRs, clearance, or symptom resolution. Trimming shortened V by 5 bases and J by 0 bases, and 8 bases separated the two germline ends. The length of the CDR3 is 15 residues. From germline, CDR1 is WNHNN and CDR2 SYGVQD (reference sequence). The data were produced by immunoSEQ multiplex PCR, yet TCRdb's version contains in-frame clones alone and is incomplete. The sample lists tens of thousands of clones; 88% were seen once. The gene calls are TRBV10-1 and TRBJ2-6; maybe TRBD1 (5 bases). This clonotype was sampled from a middle-aged woman who had recovered from COVID-19. What was sequenced was PBMCs or T cells enriched from blood (not recorded which). This CDR3 is CASSKTASGANVLTF. DNA of the CDR3: TGCGCCAGCAGTAAGACAGCCTCTGGGGCCAACGTCCTGACTTTC.